This is a list of T cell receptor beta chains from one sample in a study of a mutant IDH1 vaccine in newly diagnosed glioma. Their target antigens are unknown. Sequenced by immunoSEQ multiplex PCR; TCRdb stores in-frame clones only, minus some. The table includes 52,000 or so clones, 80% to 90% detected once. Sequencing used PBMCs, obtained from a glioma patient whose treatment included an IDH1 peptide vaccine. Receptors originate from a woman aged 35 to 49 with glioma. Some clones in this sample may be carry-over from other donors' samples. CDR3s include the opening cysteine and the closing phenylalanine or tryptophan. A D gene is named only where the DNA matches it firmly. Clone sizes are given selectively: once, few, many, or a class where the clone is expanded.

>NA|NA|TRBJ1-2|TRBV5-1
CASSLESGASYGYTF
TGCGCCAGCAGCTTGGAAAGCGGAGCTTCCTATGGCTACACCTTC
>once|NA|TRBJ2-1|TRBV19
CASSIGGTLYNEQFF
TGTGCCAGTAGTATTGGGGGGACCCTCTACAATGAGCAGTTCTTC
>NA|NA|TRBJ2-6|TRBV15
CATSSRRTGLGANVLTF
TGTGCCACCAGCAGCCGCCGAACCGGACTTGGGGCCAACGTCCTGACTTTC
>NA|NA|TRBJ1-3|TRBV19
CASSTGASGNTIYF
TGTGCCAGTAGTACTGGAGCCTCTGGAAACACCATATATTTT
>NA|NA|TRBJ2-1|TRBV6-5
CASSYSAGSYNEQFF
TGTGCCAGCAGTTACTCGGCAGGATCCTACAATGAGCAGTTCTTC
>NA|TRBD1|TRBJ1-3|TRBV25-1
CASRDSRGGNTIYF
TGTGCCAGCCGGGACAGCCGAGGTGGAAACACCATATATTTT
>few|TRBD2|TRBJ2-1|TRBV6-5
CASSWRGRGNEQFF
TGTGCCAGCAGTTGGCGGGGGAGAGGCAATGAGCAGTTCTTC
>NA|TRBD2|TRBJ2-7|TRBV5-1
CASSPGGAVGREQYF
TGCGCCAGCAGCCCGGGGGGGGCAGTTGGTCGGGAGCAGTACTTC
>NA|TRBD2|TRBJ2-7|TRBV7-2
CASSLNPSGVGEQYF
TGTGCCAGCAGCTTAAACCCCAGCGGGGTCGGCGAGCAGTACTTC
>NA|NA|TRBJ2-1|TRBV11-3
CASSLDTENNEQFF
TGTGCCAGCAGCTTAGATACAGAGAACAATGAGCAGTTCTTC
>NA|NA|TRBJ2-5|TRBV11-2
CASSSGLGYQETQYF
TGTGCCAGCAGCTCGGGCCTGGGATACCAAGAGACCCAGTACTTC
>few|NA|TRBJ1-4|TRBV29-1
CSVEDGWGRGEKLFF
TGCAGCGTTGAAGATGGGTGGGGGCGAGGTGAAAAACTGTTTTTT
>NA|NA|TRBJ2-1|TRBV5-1
CASRLGGFNEQFF
TGCGCCAGCCGACTAGGGGGGTTTAATGAGCAGTTCTTC
>NA|TRBD1|TRBJ1-1|TRBV29-1
CSVGQGGRIGNTEAFF
TGCAGCGTTGGACAGGGGGGTCGGATCGGCAACACTGAAGCTTTCTTT
>NA|NA|TRBJ1-1|TRBV5-6
CASSRVGEAFF
TGTGCCAGCAGCCGGGTGGGCGAAGCTTTCTTT
>NA|TRBD1|TRBJ2-7|TRBV6-1
CASSLGQIYEQYF
TGTGCCAGCAGTCTGGGACAGATCTACGAGCAGTACTTC
>NA|NA|TRBJ2-2|TRBV7-3
CASSLRGIANTGELFF
TGTGCCAGCAGCTTAAGAGGGATAGCGAACACCGGGGAGCTGTTTTTT
>NA|TRBD1|TRBJ1-5|TRBV13
CASSLGTGDQPQHF
TGTGCCAGCAGCTTAGGGACAGGGGATCAGCCCCAGCATTTT
>NA|TRBD2|TRBJ2-2|TRBV6-1
CASSEGGGLSTGELFF
TGTGCCAGCAGTGAAGGGGGGGGTTTAAGCACCGGGGAGCTGTTTTTT
>NA|NA|TRBJ1-1|TRBV15
CATSRVGSHTEAFF
TGTGCCACCAGCAGAGTGGGGAGTCACACTGAAGCTTTCTTT
>NA|NA|TRBJ2-3|TRBV9
CASSLDSPGFEADTQYF
TGTGCCAGCAGTTTAGACTCCCCGGGATTCGAGGCAGATACGCAGTATTTT
>NA|TRBD1|TRBJ2-7|TRBV19
CASSILTGVENEQYF
TGTGCCAGTAGTATATTGACAGGGGTGGAGAACGAGCAGTACTTC
>few|NA|TRBJ1-2|TRBV5-6
CASSLRRRGYTF
TGTGCCAGCAGCTTGCGTAGGAGAGGCTACACCTTC
>few|NA|TRBJ1-1|TRBV19
CASGEGSMNTEAFF
TGTGCCTCCGGGGAGGGATCAATGAACACTGAAGCTTTCTTT
>NA|NA|TRBJ2-7|TRBV6-6
CASSYMGYEQYF
TGTGCCAGCAGTTACATGGGTTACGAGCAGTACTTC
>NA|NA|TRBJ1-5|TRBV2
CASSASRVRLSNQPQHF
TGTGCCAGCAGTGCGAGCAGGGTGAGACTGAGCAATCAGCCCCAGCATTTT
>NA|NA|TRBJ1-2|TRBV7-9
CASSFERGRGNYGYTF
TGTGCCAGCAGCTTTGAACGTGGCAGGGGTAACTATGGCTACACCTTC
>NA|NA|TRBJ1-4|TRBV30
CAFRGGPNEKLFF
TGTGCCTTCCGGGGCGGTCCTAATGAAAAACTGTTTTTT
>NA|TRBD1|TRBJ1-1|TRBV7-6
CASSFGQGAGTEAFF
TGTGCCAGCAGCTTTGGACAGGGGGCTGGCACTGAAGCTTTCTTT
>NA|TRBD1|TRBJ1-4|TRBV6-5
CASSYSILGQLFF
TGTGCCAGCAGTTACTCGATTTTGGGACAGTTGTTTTTT
>few|NA|TRBJ1-1|TRBV6-5
CASSRNQNTEAFF
TGTGCCAGCAGTCGAAACCAGAACACTGAAGCTTTCTTT
>NA|NA|TRBJ2-7|TRBV27
CASSLGNTGALYEQYF
TGTGCCAGCAGTTTAGGGAACACGGGGGCACTATATGAGCAGTACTTC
>NA|NA|TRBJ1-2|TRBV5-6
CASSPTNDNGYTF
TGTGCCAGCAGCCCGACGAACGATAATGGCTACACCTTC
>NA|NA|TRBJ2-7|TRBV5-1
CASRDGQHYEQYF
TGCGCCAGCAGGGATGGACAGCACTACGAGCAGTACTTC
>once|NA|TRBJ2-5|TRBV9
CASSVATVSQEAQYF
TGTGCCAGCAGCGTAGCTACAGTAAGCCAAGAGGCCCAGTACTTC
>NA|NA|TRBJ2-6|TRBV5-4
CASSLAAGTGANVLTF
TGTGCCAGCAGCTTGGCGGCTGGGACTGGGGCCAACGTCCTGACTTTC
>NA|NA|TRBJ1-1|TRBV6-5
CASSRFEAFF
TGTGCCAGCAGTCGGTTTGAAGCTTTCTTT
>NA|TRBD1|TRBJ1-2|TRBV6-1
CASSELGQGSYGYTF
TGTGCCAGCAGTGAATTAGGACAGGGATCCTATGGCTACACCTTC
>NA|NA|TRBJ1-5|TRBV6-5
CASSPGGLDQPQHF
TGTGCCAGCAGTCCAGGAGGGTTGGATCAGCCCCAGCATTTT
>few|NA|TRBJ2-7|TRBV25-1
CASSEGPAPTSYEQYF
TGTGCCAGCAGTGAAGGCCCAGCGCCGACCTCCTACGAGCAGTACTTC
>NA|TRBD2|TRBJ2-2|TRBV9
CASSVATSGGTSNTGELFF
TGTGCCAGCAGCGTAGCTACTAGCGGGGGAACCTCGAACACCGGGGAGCTGTTTTTT
>NA|NA|TRBJ1-1|TRBV6-5
CASSSQSGIEAFF
TGTGCCAGCAGTTCTCAGTCCGGGATCGAAGCTTTCTTT
>NA|TRBD1|TRBJ2-7|TRBV18
CASSPNPGTAYEQYF
TGTGCCAGCTCACCAAATCCCGGGACAGCCTACGAGCAGTACTTC
>once|NA|TRBJ1-3|TRBV4-1
CASSQPKRGEPGNTIYF
TGCGCCAGCAGCCAACCTAAAAGGGGGGAACCTGGAAACACCATATATTTT
>NA|NA|TRBJ2-7|TRBV5-8
CASSSLGQIYEQYF
TGTGCCAGCAGCTCCCTGGGGCAGATCTACGAGCAGTACTTC
>NA|TRBD1|TRBJ2-3|TRBV25-1
CASRDRGTSDTQYF
TGTGCCAGCAGGGACAGGGGGACATCAGATACGCAGTATTTT
>NA|TRBD1|TRBJ1-2|TRBV5-1
CASSLEVRGGYGYTF
TGCGCCAGCAGCTTGGAGGTCAGGGGGGGCTATGGCTACACCTTC
>NA|NA|TRBJ2-3|TRBV5-1
CASSLVGGSDTQYF
TGCGCCAGCAGCTTGGTGGGGGGCTCAGATACGCAGTATTTT
>NA|TRBD2|TRBJ2-7|TRBV10-2
CASSEMSGAYEQYF
TGCGCCAGCAGTGAAATGAGCGGGGCCTACGAGCAGTACTTC
>once|TRBD1|TRBJ1-3|TRBV5-1
CASSTRPGQGNTIYF
TGCGCCAGCAGCACCAGACCGGGACAGGGAAACACCATATATTTT
>few|NA|TRBJ2-7|TRBV10-3
CAISGTAFQQYF
TGTGCCATCAGCGGGACCGCCTTTCAGCAGTACTTC
>NA|NA|TRBJ1-4|TRBV7-9
CASSLGAGPGEKLFF
TGTGCCAGCAGCTTAGGGGCAGGACCGGGTGAAAAACTGTTTTTT
>once|NA|TRBJ2-1|TRBV5-6
CASSLVKSFSYNEQFF
TGTGCCAGCAGCTTGGTAAAGTCGTTCTCCTACAATGAGCAGTTCTTC
>NA|NA|TRBJ2-7|TRBV7-8
CASSLTGIDEQYF
TGTGCCAGCAGCTTAACCGGGATAGACGAGCAGTACTTC
>NA|TRBD1|TRBJ2-7|TRBV12-5
CASGLGGQQYEQYF
TGTGCTAGTGGTTTGGGGGGACAGCAGTACGAGCAGTACTTC
>NA|NA|TRBJ1-1|TRBV10-1
CASSDPGNTEAFF
TGCGCCAGCAGTGATCCCGGGAACACTGAAGCTTTCTTT